A single sample is the source of the 23 T cell receptor beta chains below, sequenced in a study of blood T cell repertoires in COVID-19. Assay: immunoSEQ multiplex PCR; the TCRdb copy retains only in-frame clones and omits some. The repertoire holds approximately 120,000 clones, with 70% to 90% as singletons. Sequenced input: peripheral blood. These receptors all stem from a man in his forties or fifties with acute or convalescent COVID-19.

The genes are TRBV30 and TRBJ1-4; 7 nucleotides match TRBD1. With V trimmed by 0 bases and J by 7 bases, 8 bases remained unmatched. The CDR3 loop spans 15 amino acids. Per the germline V gene, CDR1 is GTSNPN and CDR2 is SVGIG (reference sequence). CDR3 nucleotides: TGTGCCTGGAGTGTAATAACAGGGGTCGGTGAAAAACTGTTTTTT. Translated, it gives CAWSVITGVGEKLFF.

This clone was found once. The V call is TRBV11-3, the J call TRBJ2-5, with D unclear. The V end was cut by 8 bases, the J end by 8 bases, with 12 bases between. This CDR3 has 11 residues. Germline lookup yields CDR1 SGHNT and CDR2 YENEEA. In DNA, the CDR3 is TGTGCCAGCCACACCACCGAAACCCAGTACTTC. This translates into CASHTTETQYF. Full variable domain (rest looked up from reference TRBV11-3 and TRBJ2-5): EAGVVQSPRYKIIEKKQPVAFWCNPISGHNTLYWYLQNLGQGPELLIRYENEEAVDDSQLPKDRFSAERLKGVDSTLKIQPAELGDSAVYLCASHTTETQYFGPGTRLLVL.

The chain employs TRBV18 and TRBJ2-7, with TRBD1 matching 7 bases. Unmatched junction bases numbered 11, after V lost 4 bases and J lost 2 bases. Germline V gene lookup returns CDR1 KGHSH and CDR2 LQKENI. This CDR3 has 16 residues. The CDR3 region is CASSLSDGTVPYEQYF. Written as DNA, the CDR3 is TGTGCCAGCTCACTCTCTGACGGGACAGTCCCCTACGAGCAGTACTTC.

The chain carries TRBV6-4 and TRBJ2-1, with 7 positions matching TRBD2. The CDR3 is made up of 13 amino acids. V dropped 5 bases and J dropped 6; count of bases not matched to a gene: 4. CDR1 and CDR2 (germline): MRHNA, SNTAGT. CDR3 nucleotide sequence: TGTGCCAGCAGTCGCCAGCGGGGCAATGAGCAGTTCTTC. This gives the protein CASSRQRGNEQFF.

The V call is TRBV3-1 (or the pseudogene TRBV3-2), the J call TRBJ2-1, with 9 bases aligning to TRBD1. Germline values: CDR1 LGHDT, CDR2 YNNKEL (reference sequence). The junction had 6 bases not matched to a gene; V was cut back by 4 bases and J by 5 bases. The CDR3 is 15 amino acids. The CDR3 loop reads CASSPGTGRDNEQFF. Written as DNA, the CDR3 is TGTGCCAGCAGCCCTGGGACAGGGAGGGACAATGAGCAGTTCTTC.

This chain uses TRBV6-2 or TRBV6-3 with TRBJ2-1; 9 nucleotides agree with TRBD2. The germline CDR1 and CDR2 sequences are MNHEY and SVGEGT. V was clipped by 5 bases and J by 0 bases; unmatched bases: 2. CDR3 length equals 15 residues. The CDR3 bases are TGTGCCAGCAGTAGCGGGGGGAGCTCCTACAATGAGCAGTTCTTC. Translating gives CASSSGGSSYNEQFF.

CDR3 bases: TGTGCTAGTGGTTTGGCCCCCAAGGAGCGGCCGCACCCGGGAGATACGCAGTATTTT. Its translation: CASGLAPKERPHPGDTQYF. V usage is TRBV12-5 and J usage is TRBJ2-3, with D perhaps matching TRBD2 (5 bases). Germline V gives CDR1 LGHNT, CDR2 FRNRAP. The CDR3 is made up of 19 amino acids. V lost 1 base, J lost 5 bases, and 25 bases lay in between.

The chain uses TRBV4-1 and TRBJ2-7; 7 nucleotides agree with TRBD2. The CDR3 is made up of 15 amino acids. CDR1 and CDR2 (germline): MGHRA, YSYEKL. V dropped 0 bases and J dropped 6; count of bases not matched to a gene: 8. The chain's CDR3 is CASSQDRLAVAEQYF. In nucleotides, the CDR3 is TGCGCCAGCAGCCAAGATCGGCTAGCGGTTGCCGAGCAGTACTTC.

This chain joins TRBV15 and TRBJ2-7; no reliable D call. The V end lost 0 bases, the J end lost 3 bases, and 9 bases lay between the germline ends. The CDR3 covers 14 residues. From germline, CDR1 is LNHNV and CDR2 YYDKDF (reference sequence). CDR3 region: CATSRETTGYEQYF. The CDR3 DNA reads as TGTGCCACCAGCAGAGAGACGACTGGCTACGAGCAGTACTTC.

A few counts support this clone. The chain is built from TRBV27 and TRBJ2-2; 10 positions agree with TRBD2. After removal of 0 bases from V and 7 bases from J, the junction contained 8 bases not matched to a gene. The CDR3 covers 17 residues. Germline V gene sequence: CDR1 MNHEY, CDR2 SMNVEV (reference sequence). CDR3: CASSLSTRSGGGGELFF. The CDR3 DNA reads TGTGCCAGCAGTTTATCGACGCGCAGCGGGGGGGGCGGGGAGCTGTTTTTT.

J is TRBJ2-3 and V is TRBV9; 9 positions agree with TRBD2. CDR1 is SGDLS and CDR2 is YYNGEE in the germline V gene. The CDR3 sequence is 16 residues long. V was clipped by 4 bases and J by 4 bases; unmatched bases: 10. Here the CDR3 reads CASSPFAGGPADTQYF. CDR3 nucleotides: TGTGCCAGCAGCCCCTTTGCGGGAGGGCCCGCAGATACGCAGTATTTT.

The chain employs TRBV24-1 and TRBJ2-4, with TRBD1 matching over 9 bases. V was pared by 9 bases and J by 5 bases, with 7 bases of the junction left unmatched. The CDR3 spans 14 residues. CDR1 is KGHDR and CDR2 is SFDVKD in the germline V gene. CDR3 residues: CATSPTGGENIQYF. CDR3 coding DNA: TGTGCCACCTCCCCTACAGGGGGCGAAAACATTCAGTACTTC.

V usage is TRBV27 and J usage is TRBJ1-2; the match to TRBD1 covers 9 bases. Per the germline V gene, CDR1 is MNHEY and CDR2 is SMNVEV (reference sequence). This CDR3 is 12 amino acids long. After removal of 3 bases from V and 8 bases from J, the junction contained 1 base not matched to a gene. The CDR3 sequence is CASSLTGGGYTF. CDR3 nucleotides: TGTGCCAGCAGTTTGACAGGGGGAGGCTACACCTTC.

J is TRBJ2-1 and V is TRBV11-3; weak D call: TRBD2 (6 bases). V was trimmed by 2 bases and J by 7 bases, leaving 15 bases between them. CDR3 length: 15 amino acids. Germline V lookup: CDR1 SGHNT, CDR2 YENEEA. The CDR3 DNA reads TGTGCCAGCAGCTTAAACGTGAGGGCGGGGAATGAGCAGTTCTTC. This encodes CASSLNVRAGNEQFF.

This sequence joins TRBV5-1 and TRBJ2-3; D uncertain. The CDR3 length is 14 residues. The germline V gene has CDR1 SGHRS and CDR2 YFSETQ. The V end lost 4 bases, the J end lost 4 bases, and 13 bases lay between the germline ends. The CDR3 sequence is CASSLLSTADTQYF. The CDR3 nucleotides are TGCGCCAGCAGCCTACTATCGACGGCAGATACGCAGTATTTT.

The genes are TRBV5-4 and TRBJ1-2; weak D call: TRBD1 (6 bases). CDR1 is SGHNT, CDR2 YYREEE, per germline (reference sequence). V dropped 4 bases and J dropped 0 bases, with 10 bases sitting between them. The CDR3 consists of 14 residues. The CDR3 DNA is TGTGCCAGCAGCCCGGACAGAGCTAACTATGGCTACACCTTC. It translates to CASSPDRANYGYTF.

The rearrangement links TRBV5-4 to TRBJ1-4; D not resolved. The length of the CDR3 is 15 residues. V was clipped by 0 bases and J by 7 bases, with 13 bases between them. Germline loops: CDR1 SGHNT, CDR2 YYREEE (reference sequence). The CDR3 DNA follows: TGTGCCAGCAGCTTGGACCCGGGAAGGAGTGAAAAACTGTTTTTT. Translated: CASSLDPGRSEKLFF.

J is TRBJ1-3 and V is TRBV29-1; TRBD1 agrees at 7 bases. This CDR3 is built from 16 residues. The germline V gene encodes CDR1 SQVTM and CDR2 ANQGSEA. V lost 7 bases, J lost 0 bases, and 12 bases stayed unmatched. This chain's CDR3 is CSAAPSRDSSGNTIYF. The CDR3 DNA sequence: TGCAGCGCTGCCCCCAGCCGGGACAGCTCTGGAAACACCATATATTTT.

In regard to this clone: Relative to the germline gene, one junction end is altered; a read error may explain this. CDR3 amino acids: CASSPTWDSSISF. As DNA, the CDR3 is TGTGCCAGCAGTCCTACGTGGGACAGCAGTATATCCTTC. V and J are TRBV12-3 or TRBV12-4 and TRBJ1-2; 7 bases align to TRBD1. The CDR3 totals 13 residues.

V is TRBV5-4 and J is TRBJ1-1, with a tentative D call TRBD1 (5 bases). Germline V CDR1 and CDR2: SGHNT, YYREEE (reference sequence). Trimming stripped 4 bases from V and 0 bases from J, with 13 bases between. The CDR3 covers 15 residues. The CDR3 loop reads CASSPGSRMNTEAFF. The CDR3 DNA is TGTGCCAGCAGCCCAGGGTCACGCATGAACACTGAAGCTTTCTTT.

This clone was picked up a small number of times. DNA of the CDR3: TGTGCCAGCAGCCCCGGACAGTGGGGGCAGTACTTC. This codes for CASSPGQWGQYF. The J gene is TRBJ2-7, the V gene TRBV11-2; possibly TRBD1 for D (6 bases). The V gene's germline CDR1 is SGHAT and CDR2 FQNNGV. Trimming took off 5 bases at V and 9 bases at J, with 14 bases between the two ends. This CDR3 has 12 amino acids.

A single count supports this clone. The chain is built from TRBV7-8 and TRBJ2-1, with 8 positions matching TRBD2. Germline-derived CDR1 and CDR2 are SGHVS and FQNEAQ. The CDR3 runs to 15 residues. V was pared by 3 bases and J by 5 bases, with 6 bases of the junction left unmatched. This CDR3 reads CASSFSGTVHNEQFF. The CDR3 DNA reads as TGTGCCAGCAGCTTTAGCGGGACCGTCCACAATGAGCAGTTCTTC.

The chain uses TRBV3-1 (or the pseudogene TRBV3-2) and TRBJ2-5; D call uncertain. V gave up 5 bases and J gave up 7 bases, with 14 bases separating them. Germline-derived CDR1 and CDR2 are LGHDT and YNNKEL (reference sequence). This CDR3 has 13 amino acids. The CDR3 reads CASSSSRSSTQYF. CDR3 DNA: TGTGCCAGCAGCTCTAGTAGGTCGTCGACCCAGTACTTC.